This TCR beta chain was profiled in a study of metastatic and nonmetastatic thyroid tumors. As for the study in general: Patients with malignant and benign thyroid disease provided blood and tumor or nodule tissue, whose repertoires were compared. Overall study findings and caveats: TCR beta diversity was reportedly significantly higher in malignant thyroid tumors than benign nodules, in blood and tumor.

The CDR3 has 17 residues. Losses at the gene ends were 1 base for V and 1 base for J; bases not matched to a gene: 5. The V gene's germline CDR1 is SGHRS and CDR2 YFSETQ. TCRdb re-clonotyped the PCR reads through MiXCR. The table has approximately 35,000 clones, 15% to 20% seen once. Thyroid surgery took place with no prior treatment in any patient. This clone was counted at least ten times. Its antigen is currently unknown. Sequenced material: blood. The clonotype was recovered from a male donor with papillary thyroid cancer or a benign thyroid nodule (not recorded which). Some clones in this sample may be carry-over from other donors' samples. This chain uses TRBV5-1 with TRBJ2-5, with 12 bases aligning to TRBD2. This CDR3 reads CASSLSLAGGIQETQYF. In DNA, the CDR3 is TGCGCCAGCAGCTTGAGCCTAGCGGGAGGGATCCAAGAGACCCAGTACTTC.